Below are 26 T cell receptor beta chains sequenced from a single sample in a study of shared clonotypes between healthy human individuals (dated by TCRdb to the early 2020s). The protocol used for the library was the immunoSEQ multiplex PCR assay. What TCRdb holds here is the immuneACCESS table cut down to in-frame rearrangements. Part of the clones is not present; checked against another copy, under half of the missing clones reflect an unresolved V gene, and the others are unexplained. The sample table shows approximately 2.3 million clones, and over 90% are seen once. The top ten constitute roughly 0.36% of the sample. Sequences were obtained from naive CD4+ T cells from PBMCs. This sample's cell subset or site label indicates: CD45RA+ positively selected. The receptor set was obtained from a man between 18 and 35 years old in good health. Some clones in this sample may be carry-over from other donors' samples.

This chain connects TRBV28 to TRBJ1-2, with 7 bases matching TRBD1. The CDR3 consists of 13 residues. CDR1 is MDHEN, CDR2 SYDVKM, per germline. Trimming took 3 bases from V and 7 from J; bases not matched to a gene: 5. The CDR3 bases are TGTGCCAGCAGTTTCGGACAGGCTCGTGGCTACACCTTC. Its translation is CASSFGQARGYTF.

The chain combines TRBV19 with TRBJ1-2; no definite D call. The CDR3 spans 12 residues. The germline V gene encodes CDR1 LNHDA and CDR2 SQIVND (reference sequence). Trimming shortened V by 9 bases and J by 5 bases, and 13 bases separated the two germline ends. CDR3 region: CASQKYNYGYTF. The CDR3 DNA follows: TGTGCCAGCCAAAAGTACAATTATGGCTACACCTTC. The full variable domain, its missing parts supplied by reference TRBV19 and TRBJ1-2, is DGGITQSPKYLFRKEGQNVTLSCEQNLNHDAMYWYRQDPGQGLRLIYYSQIVNDFQKGDIAEGYSVSREKKESFPLTVTSAQKNPTAFYLCASQKYNYGYTFGSGTRLTVV.

This clone is a singleton in its sample. This chain links TRBV16 with TRBJ2-2; no firm D call. V lost 1 base, J lost 6 bases, and 9 bases lay in between. This CDR3 contains 14 residues. CDR1 is KGHSY and CDR2 is FQNENV in the germline V gene. CDR3 sequence (DNA): TGTGCCAGCAGCCAATTTCTCCTTTCCGGGGAGCTGTTTTTT. Protein sequence: CASSQFLLSGELFF. Complete variable domain (other parts from reference TRBV16 and TRBJ2-2): GEEVAQTPKHLVRGEGQKAKLYCAPIKGHSYVFWYQQVLKNEFKFLISFQNENVFDETGMPKERFSAKCLPNSPCSLEIQATKLEDSAVYFCASSQFLLSGELFFGEGSRLTVL.

This chain's CDR3 is CAEGSPQEKLFF. In nucleotides, the CDR3 is TGTGCTGAGGGGTCCCCACAGGAAAAACTGTTTTTT. The rearrangement joins TRBV2 to TRBJ1-4; tentative D call: TRBD1 (5 bases). This CDR3 has 12 amino acids. CDR1 and CDR2 (germline): SNHLY, FYNNEI.

The CDR3 loop is CAKDRVDQPQHF. CDR3 sequence (DNA): TGTGCCAAAGACAGGGTCGACCAGCCCCAGCATTTT. The chain links TRBV6-1 to TRBJ1-5, with 7 nucleotides matching TRBD1. Per the germline V gene, CDR1 is MNHNS and CDR2 is SASEGT. V lost 10 bases, J lost 7 bases, and 7 bases stayed unmatched. The CDR3 extends over 12 amino acids.

To note about this clone: Other DNA sequences from this sample encode an identical CDR3 as well. This sequence joins TRBV14 and TRBJ1-1; a weak D match, TRBD1 (5 bases). This CDR3 region has 14 residues. Looked up from germline, CDR1 is SGHDN and CDR2 is FVKESK. V lost 2 bases and J lost 1, with 8 bases in between. CDR3 nucleotides: TGTGCCAGCAGCCAAAGGCAGGGGAACACTGAAGCTTTCTTT. Its translation: CASSQRQGNTEAFF. Variable domain in full (rest from reference TRBV14 and TRBJ1-1): EAGVTQFPSHSVIEKGQTVTLRCDPISGHDNLYWYRRVMGKEIKFLLHFVKESKQDESGMPNNRFLAERTGGTYSTLKVQPAELEDSGVYFCASSQRQGNTEAFFGQGTRLTVV.

This chain links TRBV5-1 with TRBJ1-5; D unclear. The CDR3 is made up of 13 amino acids. CDR1 SGHRS and CDR2 YFSETQ come from the germline V gene. V was trimmed by 3 bases and J by 5 bases, leaving 9 bases between them. The CDR3 reads CASSSGTDQPQHF. The DNA of the CDR3 is TGCGCCAGCAGCTCCGGTACCGATCAGCCCCAGCATTTT.

The chain employs TRBV25-1 and TRBJ2-2, with D unresolved. The CDR3 is 14 amino acids. V gave up 5 bases and J gave up 0 bases, with 7 bases separating them. The germline gives CDR1 MGHDK, CDR2 SYGVNS. The DNA of the CDR3 is TGTGCCAGCAGTTCTTTGTCGAACACCGGGGAGCTGTTTTTT. Amino acid sequence: CASSSLSNTGELFF.

The CDR3 DNA reads TGTGCCAGCAAGACCGGGACAGGAATCTACGAGCAGTACTTC. It codes for CASKTGTGIYEQYF. The chain combines TRBV6-6 with TRBJ2-7; 8 nucleotides match TRBD1. Germline assignment: CDR1 MNHNY and CDR2 SVGAGI (reference sequence). Germline trimming cut 7 bases from V and 3 bases from J; bases unmatched to any gene: 8. This CDR3 has 14 amino acids.

As for this clone: This same CDR3 is encoded by further DNA sequences in the sample. The J gene is TRBJ2-1, the V gene TRBV9, with a weak D call TRBD2 (5 bases). V lost 2 bases and J lost 2, with 11 bases in between. Germline CDR1 SGDLS, CDR2 YYNGEE. This CDR3 has 15 residues. CDR3 in amino acids: CASSVGGPAYNEQFF. CDR3 bases: TGTGCCAGCAGCGTCGGCGGGCCGGCCTACAATGAGCAGTTCTTC.

This rearrangement joins TRBV5-1 to TRBJ1-3, with D perhaps TRBD1 (5 bases). CDR3 length equals 14 residues. Germline V gene lookup returns CDR1 SGHRS and CDR2 YFSETQ. Trimming cost V 6 bases and J 7 bases, with 17 bases left between them. The CDR3 nucleotides read TGCGCCAGCACGACAGAGGGCCGTCGGAACACCATATATTTT. Its protein is CASTTEGRRNTIYF.

The V and J genes are TRBV29-1 and TRBJ1-2; D is ambiguous. Germline CDR1 SQVTM, CDR2 ANQGSEA. The V gene lost 2 bases and the J gene lost 5 bases, with 12 bases spanning the gap. The CDR3 is 13 residues long. This chain's CDR3 is CSVEYSGLYGYTF. The CDR3 bases are TGCAGCGTTGAATATTCGGGTCTGTATGGCTACACCTTC.

The rearrangement uses TRBV30 and TRBJ1-2; D not resolved. Looked up from germline, CDR1 is GTSNPN and CDR2 is SVGIG (reference sequence). The CDR3 loop spans 13 amino acids. The V and J ends lost 0 bases and 4 bases respectively, with 9 bases between them. The CDR3 nucleotides read TGTGCCTGGAGTGTACTGCGGGTCTATGGCTACACCTTC. This sequence encodes CAWSVLRVYGYTF.

V usage is TRBV4-3 and J usage is TRBJ2-7; D uncertain. Germline-derived CDR1 and CDR2 are LGHNA and YSLEER. There are 11 residues in the CDR3. V lost 8 bases and J lost 3, with 8 bases in between. The CDR3 DNA sequence: TGCGCCAGCCTAGACTTCTACGAGCAGTACTTC. Translation gives CASLDFYEQYF.

This chain connects TRBV29-1 to TRBJ1-4; D is ambiguous. From germline, CDR1 is SQVTM and CDR2 ANQGSEA. The germline V and J ends were trimmed by 4 bases and 6 bases, with 9 bases remaining between them. This CDR3 is built from 12 residues. The CDR3 sequence: CSVASGDEKLFF. The CDR3 nucleotides read TGCAGCGTTGCGTCCGGTGATGAAAAACTGTTTTTT.

The chain recombines TRBV11-2 with TRBJ2-7; D is unclear. The CDR3 extends over 12 amino acids. The V gene lost 5 bases and the J gene lost 6 bases, with 11 bases spanning the gap. The germline V gene has CDR1 SGHAT and CDR2 FQNNGV. The CDR3 nucleotides read TGTGCCAGCAGCCAGCTGGCATTCGAGCAGTACTTC. Translated, it gives CASSQLAFEQYF.

The V call is TRBV30, the J call TRBJ1-2; D is unclear. CDR3 size: 13 residues. Germline values: CDR1 GTSNPN, CDR2 SVGIG (reference sequence). Trimming stripped 0 bases from V and 1 base from J, with 6 bases between. The CDR3 nucleotides read TGTGCCTGGAGTGTACGGTTTAACTATGGCTACACCTTC. Translating it yields CAWSVRFNYGYTF.

On this clone itself: Additional DNA sequences in this sample encode the identical CDR3. The chain employs TRBV9 and TRBJ2-1; 9 bases align to TRBD2. J lost 4 bases, V lost 2 bases, and 4 bases had no gene match. The CDR3 consists of 15 residues. Per the germline V gene, CDR1 is SGDLS and CDR2 is YYNGEE. The CDR3, as DNA: TGTGCCAGCAGCGTTACTAGCGGGCCGTACAATGAGCAGTTCTTC. It encodes CASSVTSGPYNEQFF.

This clone came up a few times. At the DNA level, this CDR3 is encoded by other sequences in the same sample as well. V usage is TRBV30 and J usage is TRBJ1-1; unclear D gene. This CDR3 comprises 13 residues. Looked up from germline, CDR1 is GTSNPN and CDR2 is SVGIG (reference sequence). The germline V and J ends were trimmed by 0 bases and 1 base, with 6 bases remaining between them. The CDR3 sequence: CAWSVRGNTEAFF. CDR3 nucleotides: TGTGCCTGGAGTGTACGTGGGAACACTGAAGCTTTCTTT.

The J gene is TRBJ1-2, the V gene TRBV7-6; TRBD1 agrees at 7 bases. Trimming removed 5 bases from V and 0 bases from J; junction bases left unmatched: 6. From germline, CDR1 is SGHVS and CDR2 FNYEAQ. This CDR3 contains 15 residues. The CDR3 sequence: CASSPRDSTNYGYTF. Here the CDR3 DNA reads TGTGCCAGCAGCCCTCGGGACAGCACTAACTATGGCTACACCTTC.

The rearrangement uses TRBV6-6 and TRBJ2-5; D may be TRBD1 (5 bases). The CDR3 loop spans 13 amino acids. The ends were cut back, 6 bases at V and 2 bases at J, with 10 bases in the middle. Germline assignment: CDR1 MNHNY and CDR2 SVGAGI (reference sequence). CDR3 nucleotides: TGTGCCAGCAGGAGACAGCAACAAGAGACCCAGTACTTC. It encodes CASRRQQQETQYF.

The rearrangement joins TRBV19 to TRBJ1-1, with 7 bases lining up with TRBD1. The V and J ends lost 3 bases and 0 bases, in that order; junction bases with no gene match: 1. Per germline, CDR1 LNHDA and CDR2 SQIVND (reference sequence). This CDR3 is built from 14 residues. The CDR3 here is CASSMGQMNTEAFF. CDR3 sequence (DNA): TGTGCCAGTAGTATGGGACAGATGAACACTGAAGCTTTCTTT.

The chain joins TRBV7-9 to TRBJ1-1, with a weak D call TRBD1 (5 bases). Germline assignment: CDR1 SEHNR and CDR2 FQNEAQ (reference sequence). V was pared by 2 bases and J by 4 bases, with 11 bases between. This CDR3 contains 14 residues. CDR3 sequence reads: CASSLSAGFTEAFF. For the CDR3, the DNA is TGTGCCAGCAGCTTATCGGCAGGGTTCACTGAAGCTTTCTTT.

The rearrangement uses TRBV5-4 and TRBJ2-7; D could derive from TRBD1 or TRBD2 (5 bases each). The CDR3 covers 15 residues. Looked up from germline, CDR1 is SGHNT and CDR2 is YYREEE (reference sequence). V gave up 0 bases and J gave up 2 bases, with 12 bases separating them. CDR3 loop: CASSLGGTVPYEQYF. Written as DNA, the CDR3 is TGTGCCAGCAGCTTGGGGGGGACGGTTCCCTACGAGCAGTACTTC. Complete variable domain (other parts from reference TRBV5-4 and TRBJ2-7): ETGVTQSPTHLIKTRGQQVTLRCSSQSGHNTVSWYQQALGQGPQFIFQYYREEENGRGNFPPRFSGLQFPNYSSELNVNALELDDSALYLCASSLGGTVPYEQYFGPGTRLTVT.

The chain joins TRBV29-1 to TRBJ2-1; 7 positions match TRBD2. Germline CDR1 SQVTM, CDR2 ANQGSEA. With V trimmed by 0 bases and J by 2 bases, 13 bases remained unmatched. The CDR3 length is 18 residues. The CDR3 spells CSVEDGRWGAGTYNEQFF. The CDR3 DNA follows: TGCAGCGTTGAAGATGGTCGGTGGGGAGCGGGAACCTACAATGAGCAGTTCTTC.

J is TRBJ1-2 and V is TRBV5-8, with D hard to call. Germline CDR1 SGHTS, CDR2 YDEGEE. V shed 4 bases and J shed 8 bases, with 21 bases lying between them. CDR3 length equals 15 residues. CDR3 residues: CASSPGPYLLGGYTF. The CDR3 DNA follows: TGTGCCAGCAGCCCCGGACCATACCTTCTGGGGGGCTACACCTTC.